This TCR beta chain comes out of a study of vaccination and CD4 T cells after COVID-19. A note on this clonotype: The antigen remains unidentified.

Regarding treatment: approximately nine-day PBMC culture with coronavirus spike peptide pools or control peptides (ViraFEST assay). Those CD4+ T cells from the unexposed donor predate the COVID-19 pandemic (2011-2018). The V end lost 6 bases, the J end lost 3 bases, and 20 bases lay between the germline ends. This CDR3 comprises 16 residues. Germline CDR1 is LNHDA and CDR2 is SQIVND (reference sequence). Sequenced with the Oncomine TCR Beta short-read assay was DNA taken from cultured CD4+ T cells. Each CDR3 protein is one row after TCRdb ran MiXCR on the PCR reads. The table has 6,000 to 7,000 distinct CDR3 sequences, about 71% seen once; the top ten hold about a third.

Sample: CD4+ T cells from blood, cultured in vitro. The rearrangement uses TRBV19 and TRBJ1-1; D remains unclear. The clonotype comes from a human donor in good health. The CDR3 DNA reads TGTGCCAGTAGACAGACTTGGTCCTTATGGTACACTGAAGCTTTCTTT. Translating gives CASRQTWSLWYTEAFF.